The clone carrying this TCR beta chain was seen more than once but under ten times. This sample stems from a study of T cell changes during pregnancy in multiple sclerosis. Data came from immunoSEQ multiplex PCR; TCRdb stores just in-frame clones and leaves some out. The sample has around 63,000 clones; about 90% are singletons. The CDR3 has 16 amino acids. The germline gives CDR1 SGHAT, CDR2 FQNNGV. V shed 4 bases and J shed 7 bases, with 20 bases lying between them. This clonotype was sampled from a female donor with multiple sclerosis, enrolled in a pregnancy study. The sequencing used peripheral blood, collected after pregnancy. The rearrangement joins TRBV11-2 to TRBJ2-1; D is uncertain. CDR3: CASSSHLSVQPNEQFF. DNA of the CDR3: TGTGCCAGCAGCTCCCACCTGAGTGTACAGCCTAATGAGCAGTTCTTC.